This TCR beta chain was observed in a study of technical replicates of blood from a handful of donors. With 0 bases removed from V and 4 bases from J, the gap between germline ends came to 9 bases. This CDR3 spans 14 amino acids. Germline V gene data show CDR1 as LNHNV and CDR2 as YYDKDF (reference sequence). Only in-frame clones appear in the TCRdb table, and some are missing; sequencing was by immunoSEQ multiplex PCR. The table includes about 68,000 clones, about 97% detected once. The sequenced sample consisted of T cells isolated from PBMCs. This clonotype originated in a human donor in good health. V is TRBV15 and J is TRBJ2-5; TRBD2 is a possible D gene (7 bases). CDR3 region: CATSRDAGAETQYF. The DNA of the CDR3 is TGTGCCACCAGCAGAGATGCGGGGGCAGAGACCCAGTACTTC.